The TCR beta chain under discussion was sequenced for a study of T cell responses to AZD1222 COVID-19 vaccine. Broader study findings: The reported proportion of spike-specific TCRs targeting unmutated variant regions was nearly half.

Second doses at about 4 or about 12 weeks were pooled. Generated by immunoSEQ multiplex PCR, the TCRdb table keeps only in-frame clones and is missing some. The sample yields approximately 120,000 clones, 65% to 90% seen once. Comment on this clone: Its antigen is currently unknown.

This clonotype originated in an adult who received the AZD1222 COVID-19 vaccine. The sample consisted of peripheral blood, taken 28 days after the second AZD1222 dose.

The CDR3 loop reads CSVEDQRGGNAFF. DNA for the CDR3: TGCAGCGTTGAAGATCAGCGCGGAGGTAACGCTTTCTTT. V usage is TRBV29-1 and J usage is TRBJ1-1; D call uncertain. V shed 0 bases and J shed 11 bases, with 16 bases lying between them. Germline V gives CDR1 SQVTM, CDR2 ANQGSEA. The CDR3 extends over 13 amino acids.